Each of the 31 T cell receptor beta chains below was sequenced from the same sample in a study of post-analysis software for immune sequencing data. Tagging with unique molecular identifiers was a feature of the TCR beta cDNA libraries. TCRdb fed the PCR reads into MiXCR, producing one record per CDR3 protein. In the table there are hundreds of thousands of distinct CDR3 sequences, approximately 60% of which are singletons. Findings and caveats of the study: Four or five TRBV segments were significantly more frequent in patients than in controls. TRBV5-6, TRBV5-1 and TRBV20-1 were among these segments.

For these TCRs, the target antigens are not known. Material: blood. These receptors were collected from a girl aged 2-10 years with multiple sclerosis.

The CDR3 DNA reads as TGTGCCAGCAGTTACGGGGGCGGACGAGAGACCCAGTACTTC. Protein product: CASSYGGGRETQYF. This chain connects TRBV6-5 to TRBJ2-5; tentative D call: TRBD1 (6 bases). CDR1 is MNHEY and CDR2 is SVGAGI in the germline V gene. The CDR3 spans 14 residues. V lost 2 bases to trimming and J lost 4 bases, with 11 bases between them.

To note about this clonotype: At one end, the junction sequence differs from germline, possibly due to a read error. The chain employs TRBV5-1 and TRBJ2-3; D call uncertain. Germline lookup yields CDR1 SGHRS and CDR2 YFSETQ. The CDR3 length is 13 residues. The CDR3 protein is CASTLRWGDTQYF. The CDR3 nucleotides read TGCGCCAGCACCTTGAGGTGGGGAGATACGCAGTATTTT.

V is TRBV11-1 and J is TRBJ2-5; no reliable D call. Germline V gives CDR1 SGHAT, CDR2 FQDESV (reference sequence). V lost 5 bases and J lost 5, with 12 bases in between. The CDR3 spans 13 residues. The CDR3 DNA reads TGTGCCAGCAGCCCTGACCAAGGGGAGACCCAGTACTTC. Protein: CASSPDQGETQYF.

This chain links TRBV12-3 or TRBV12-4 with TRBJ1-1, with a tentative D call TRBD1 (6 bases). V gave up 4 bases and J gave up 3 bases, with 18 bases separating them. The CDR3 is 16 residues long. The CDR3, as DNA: TGTGCCAGCAGTTCCACCGGGACAAATTCCCACACTGAAGCTTTCTTT. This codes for CASSSTGTNSHTEAFF.

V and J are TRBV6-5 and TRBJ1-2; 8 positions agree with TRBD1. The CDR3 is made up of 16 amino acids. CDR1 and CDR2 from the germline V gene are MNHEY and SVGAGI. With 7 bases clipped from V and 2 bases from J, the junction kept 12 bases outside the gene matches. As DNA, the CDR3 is TGTGCCAGCACCTCCCGGGACAGGAGACTCAACTATGGCTACACCTTC. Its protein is CASTSRDRRLNYGYTF.

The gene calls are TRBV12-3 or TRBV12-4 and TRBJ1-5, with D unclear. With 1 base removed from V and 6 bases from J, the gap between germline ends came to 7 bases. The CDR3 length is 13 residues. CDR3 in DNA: TGTGCCAGCAGTTTAGTGGAGGGTCAGCCCCAGCATTTT. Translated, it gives CASSLVEGQPQHF.

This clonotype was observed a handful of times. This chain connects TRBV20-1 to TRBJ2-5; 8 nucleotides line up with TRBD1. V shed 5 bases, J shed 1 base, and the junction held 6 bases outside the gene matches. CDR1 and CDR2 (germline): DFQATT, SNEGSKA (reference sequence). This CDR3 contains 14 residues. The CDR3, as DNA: TGCAGTGCTCCTCTCCAGGGGGCCCAAGAGACCCAGTACTTC. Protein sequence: CSAPLQGAQETQYF.

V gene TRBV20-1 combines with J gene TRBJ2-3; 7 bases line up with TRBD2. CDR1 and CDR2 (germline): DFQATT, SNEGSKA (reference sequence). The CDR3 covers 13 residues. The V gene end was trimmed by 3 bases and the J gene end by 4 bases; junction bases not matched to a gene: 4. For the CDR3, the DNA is TGCAGTGCTAGTGGGCGGGAGTCAGATACGCAGTATTTT. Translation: CSASGRESDTQYF.

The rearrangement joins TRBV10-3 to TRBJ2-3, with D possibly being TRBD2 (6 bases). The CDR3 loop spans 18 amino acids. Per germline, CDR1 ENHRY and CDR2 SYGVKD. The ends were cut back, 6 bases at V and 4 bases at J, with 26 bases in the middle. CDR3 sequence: CAIRAHAGSTDLADTQYF. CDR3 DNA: TGTGCCATCAGGGCCCACGCGGGGTCGACCGATTTAGCAGATACGCAGTATTTT.

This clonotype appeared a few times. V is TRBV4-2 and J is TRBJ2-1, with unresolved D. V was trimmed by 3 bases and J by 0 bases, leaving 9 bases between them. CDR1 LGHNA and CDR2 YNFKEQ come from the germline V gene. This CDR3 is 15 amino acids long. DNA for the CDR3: TGTGCCAGCAGCCATGGGGAAAGCTCCTACAATGAGCAGTTCTTC. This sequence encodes CASSHGESSYNEQFF.

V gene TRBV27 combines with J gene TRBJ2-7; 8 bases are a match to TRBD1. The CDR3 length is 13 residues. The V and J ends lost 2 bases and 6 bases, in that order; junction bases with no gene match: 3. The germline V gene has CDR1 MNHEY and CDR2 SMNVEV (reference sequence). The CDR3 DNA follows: TGTGCCAGCAGTTTAGGGGGGACAGGCGAGCAGTACTTC. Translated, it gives CASSLGGTGEQYF.

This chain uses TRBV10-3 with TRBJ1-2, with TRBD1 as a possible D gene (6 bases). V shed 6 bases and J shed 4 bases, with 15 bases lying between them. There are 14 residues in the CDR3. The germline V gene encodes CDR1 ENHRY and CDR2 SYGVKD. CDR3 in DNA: TGTGCCATCAGCTACAGGGTTCTGGCCTATGGCTACACCTTC. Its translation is CAISYRVLAYGYTF.

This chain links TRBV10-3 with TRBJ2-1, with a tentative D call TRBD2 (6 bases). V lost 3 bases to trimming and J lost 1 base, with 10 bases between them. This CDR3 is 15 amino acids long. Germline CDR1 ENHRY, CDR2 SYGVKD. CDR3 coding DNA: TGTGCCATCAGTGATTACGGGAGTTCCTACAATGAGCAGTTCTTC. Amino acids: CAISDYGSSYNEQFF.

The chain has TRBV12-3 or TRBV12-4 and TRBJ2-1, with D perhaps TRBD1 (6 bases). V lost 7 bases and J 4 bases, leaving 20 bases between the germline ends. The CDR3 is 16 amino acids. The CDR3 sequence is CASILGQPETYNEQFF. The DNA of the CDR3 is TGTGCCAGCATCCTAGGACAGCCCGAAACTTACAATGAGCAGTTCTTC.

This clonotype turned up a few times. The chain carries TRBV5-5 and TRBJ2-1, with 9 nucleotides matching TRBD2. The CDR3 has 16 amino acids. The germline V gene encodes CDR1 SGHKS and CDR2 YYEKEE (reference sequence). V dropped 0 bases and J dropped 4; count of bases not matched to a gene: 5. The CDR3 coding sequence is TGTGCCAGCAGCTTGGCCCCTCTAGCGGGGTACAATGAGCAGTTCTTC. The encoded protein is CASSLAPLAGYNEQFF.

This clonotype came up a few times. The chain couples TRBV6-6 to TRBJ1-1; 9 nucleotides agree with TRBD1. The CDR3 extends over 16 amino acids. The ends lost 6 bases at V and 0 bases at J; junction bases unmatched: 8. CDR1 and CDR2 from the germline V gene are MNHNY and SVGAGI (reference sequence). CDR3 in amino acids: CASSPGQGSMNTEAFF. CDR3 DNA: TGTGCCAGCAGCCCCGGACAGGGGAGCATGAACACTGAAGCTTTCTTT.

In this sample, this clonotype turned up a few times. The CDR3 coding sequence is TGCGCCAGCAGCTTGGGAGGGGGAGAGGAGGAGCAGTTCTTC. It codes for CASSLGGGEEEQFF. This rearrangement joins TRBV5-1 to TRBJ2-1, with a tentative D call TRBD1 (6 bases). The germline CDR1 and CDR2 sequences are SGHRS and YFSETQ. The CDR3 extends over 14 amino acids. The V end lost 0 bases, the J end lost 10 bases, and 14 bases lay between the germline ends.

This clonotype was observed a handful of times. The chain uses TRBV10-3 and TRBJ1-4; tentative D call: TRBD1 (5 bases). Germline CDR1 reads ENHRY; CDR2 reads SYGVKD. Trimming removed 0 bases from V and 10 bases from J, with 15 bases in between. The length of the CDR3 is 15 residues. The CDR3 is CAISESGATQGKLFF. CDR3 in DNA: TGTGCCATCAGTGAGTCCGGGGCCACCCAGGGAAAACTGTTTTTT.

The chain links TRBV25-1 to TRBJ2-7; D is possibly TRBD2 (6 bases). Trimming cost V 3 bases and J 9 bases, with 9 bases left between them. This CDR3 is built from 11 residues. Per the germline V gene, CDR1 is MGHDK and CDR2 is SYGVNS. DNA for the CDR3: TGTGCCAGCAGTGAGCCGGGGGTGCAGTACTTC. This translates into CASSEPGVQYF.

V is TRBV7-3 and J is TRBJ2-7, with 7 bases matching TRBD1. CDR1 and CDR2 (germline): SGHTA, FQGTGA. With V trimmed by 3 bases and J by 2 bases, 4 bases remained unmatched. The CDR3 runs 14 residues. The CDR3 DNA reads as TGTGCCAGCAGCTTGACAGGGCTACCCTACGAGCAGTACTTC. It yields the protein CASSLTGLPYEQYF.

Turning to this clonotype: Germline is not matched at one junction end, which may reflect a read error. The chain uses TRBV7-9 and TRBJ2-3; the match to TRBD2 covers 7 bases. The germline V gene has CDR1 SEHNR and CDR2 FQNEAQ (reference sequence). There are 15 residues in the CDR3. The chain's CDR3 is CASSFGAGSPDMQYF. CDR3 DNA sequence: TGTGCCAGCAGCTTCGGAGCGGGGTCCCCAGATATGCAGTATTTT.

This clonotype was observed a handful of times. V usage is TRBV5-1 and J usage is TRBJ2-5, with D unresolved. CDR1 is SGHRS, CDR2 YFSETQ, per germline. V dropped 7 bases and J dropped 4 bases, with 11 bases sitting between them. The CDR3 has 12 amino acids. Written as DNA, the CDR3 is TGCGCCAGCGACCAGTTGGTAGAGACCCAGTACTTC. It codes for CASDQLVETQYF.

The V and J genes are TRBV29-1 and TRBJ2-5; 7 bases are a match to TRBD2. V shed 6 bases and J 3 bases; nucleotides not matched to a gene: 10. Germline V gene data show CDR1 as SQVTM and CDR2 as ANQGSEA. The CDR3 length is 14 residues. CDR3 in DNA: TGCAGCGTGTCGTGGGGGGGGTTGGAAGAGACCCAGTACTTC. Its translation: CSVSWGGLEETQYF.

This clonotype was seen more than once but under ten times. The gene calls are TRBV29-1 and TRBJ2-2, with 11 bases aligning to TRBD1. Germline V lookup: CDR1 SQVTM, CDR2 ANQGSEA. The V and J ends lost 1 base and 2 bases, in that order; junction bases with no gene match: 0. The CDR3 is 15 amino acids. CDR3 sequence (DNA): TGCAGCGTTGAAGGGACAGGGGGCAACACCGGGGAGCTGTTTTTT. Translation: CSVEGTGGNTGELFF.

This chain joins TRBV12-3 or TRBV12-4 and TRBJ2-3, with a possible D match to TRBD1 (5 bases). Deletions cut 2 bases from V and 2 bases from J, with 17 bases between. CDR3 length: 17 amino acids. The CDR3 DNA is TGTGCCAGCAGTTTACCCGGCCGACCAGGGCCCACAGATACGCAGTATTTT. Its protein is CASSLPGRPGPTDTQYF.

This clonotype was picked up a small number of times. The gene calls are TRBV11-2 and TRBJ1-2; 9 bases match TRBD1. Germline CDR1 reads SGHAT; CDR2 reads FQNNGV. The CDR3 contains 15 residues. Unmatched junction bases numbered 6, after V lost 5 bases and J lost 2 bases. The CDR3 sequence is CASSNYRGQNYGYTF. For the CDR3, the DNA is TGTGCCAGCAGCAACTACAGGGGGCAAAACTATGGCTACACCTTC.

For the CDR3, the DNA is TGTGCCAGCAGCGTAGGTAAAAAGGGGAGGCACTCACCCCTCCACTTT. Translated, it gives CASSVGKKGRHSPLHF. The gene calls are TRBV9 and TRBJ1-6, with a tentative D call TRBD1 (5 bases). V was cut by 0 bases and J by 10 bases, with 17 bases left in between. The CDR3 has 16 amino acids. The germline V gene encodes CDR1 SGDLS and CDR2 YYNGEE.

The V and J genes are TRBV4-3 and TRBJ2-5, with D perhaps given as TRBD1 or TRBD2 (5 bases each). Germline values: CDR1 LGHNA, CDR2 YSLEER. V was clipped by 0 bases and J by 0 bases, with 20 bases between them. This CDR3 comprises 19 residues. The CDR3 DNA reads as TGCGCCAGCAGCCAAGATGTAAGGCAGGGCCGAGGGTACCAAGAGACCCAGTACTTC. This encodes CASSQDVRQGRGYQETQYF.

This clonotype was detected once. CDR3 amino acids: CASSPPDRAGDNNEQFF. The CDR3 DNA is TGTGCCAGCAGTCCCCCGGACAGGGCAGGGGATAACAATGAGCAGTTCTTC. The rearrangement joins TRBV27 to TRBJ2-1; 8 positions match TRBD1. This CDR3 region has 17 residues. Germline V gives CDR1 MNHEY, CDR2 SMNVEV (reference sequence). V gave up 5 bases and J gave up 5 bases; unmatched junction bases: 14.

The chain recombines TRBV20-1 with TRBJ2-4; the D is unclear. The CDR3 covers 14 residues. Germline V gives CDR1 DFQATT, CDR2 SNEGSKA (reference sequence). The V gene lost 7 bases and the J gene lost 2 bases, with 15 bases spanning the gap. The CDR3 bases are TGCAGTGTTGCAAAACAGTTAACCAAAAACATTCAGTACTTC. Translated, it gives CSVAKQLTKNIQYF.

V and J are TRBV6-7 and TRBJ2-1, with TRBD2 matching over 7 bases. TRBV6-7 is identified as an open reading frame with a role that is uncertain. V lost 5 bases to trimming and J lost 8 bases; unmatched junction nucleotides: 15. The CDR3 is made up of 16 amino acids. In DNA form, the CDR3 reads TGTGCCAGCAGTACAAAGGGGCGGGAGAATGAGGATGAGCAGTTCTTC. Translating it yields CASSTKGRENEDEQFF.